Each of the 22 T cell receptor beta chains below was sequenced from the same sample in a study of blood T cell repertoires in COVID-19. This table comes from immunoSEQ multiplex PCR, and its TCRdb copy is limited to in-frame clones, with some not included. The data show 57,000 or so clones, 70% to 90% seen once. Specimen: peripheral blood. Source of these receptors: a human donor in a cohort sampled during active COVID-19.

The chain has TRBV3-1 (or the pseudogene TRBV3-2) and TRBJ2-1; D is possibly TRBD2 (5 bases). V was cut by 1 base and J by 13 bases, with 8 bases left in between. Germline CDR1 reads LGHDT; CDR2 reads YNNKEL (reference sequence). CDR3 length equals 11 residues. For the CDR3, the DNA is TGTGCCAGCAGCCAAGTCGGGATCCAGTTCTTC. Encoded protein: CASSQVGIQFF.

The V gene is TRBV7-8, the J gene TRBJ1-5; a possible D gene is TRBD1 (6 bases). The CDR3 extends over 16 amino acids. V lost 5 bases and J 5 bases, leaving 19 bases between the germline ends. Germline assignment: CDR1 SGHVS and CDR2 FQNEAQ. The CDR3 DNA follows: TGTGCCAGCAGCAATACAGGGCGCGGGTGGGATCAGCCCCAGCATTTT. Its protein product is CASSNTGRGWDQPQHF.

The chain couples TRBV5-5 to TRBJ1-5, with D perhaps matching TRBD1 (6 bases). The CDR3 spans 15 residues. Trimming left V 6 bases short and J 1 base short, with 14 bases between. Per the germline V gene, CDR1 is SGHKS and CDR2 is YYEKEE (reference sequence). CDR3 in DNA: TGTGCCAGCACCCTGGGGGGGGCCAGCAATCAGCCCCAGCATTTT. Amino acid sequence: CASTLGGASNQPQHF.

The chain recombines TRBV7-2 with TRBJ2-7; 7 nucleotides line up with TRBD1. V trimming: 3 bases; J trimming: 4 bases; junction bases outside the gene matches: 6. This CDR3 has 14 residues. The V gene's germline CDR1 is SGHTA and CDR2 FQGNSA. CDR3 residues: CASSFRQGWYEQYF. CDR3 nucleotide sequence: TGTGCCAGCAGCTTCCGACAGGGATGGTACGAGCAGTACTTC.

This chain joins TRBV7-3 and TRBJ2-2, with D tentatively TRBD1 (6 bases). The CDR3 contains 16 residues. V lost 4 bases, J lost 6 bases, and 18 bases lay in between. Germline CDR1 reads SGHTA; CDR2 reads FQGTGA. CDR3 sequence reads: CASSSRGGKAAGELFF. Here the CDR3 DNA reads TGTGCCAGCAGCTCCAGGGGTGGGAAGGCGGCCGGGGAGCTGTTTTTT. Full variable domain (remainder filled in from reference TRBV7-3 and TRBJ2-2): GAGVSQTPSNKVTEKGKYVELRCDPISGHTALYWYRQSLGQGPEFLIYFQGTGAADDSGLPNDRFFAVRPEGSVSTLKIQRTERGDSAVYLCASSSRGGKAAGELFFGEGSRLTVL.

The chain uses TRBV28 and TRBJ2-1, with 9 positions matching TRBD2. The CDR3 sequence is 15 residues long. The ends lost 2 bases at V and 7 bases at J; junction bases unmatched: 6. Germline loops: CDR1 MDHEN, CDR2 SYDVKM. CDR3: CASSLRGLAVNEQFF. CDR3 DNA sequence: TGTGCCAGCAGTTTAAGGGGACTAGCTGTTAATGAGCAGTTCTTC. The variable domain in full, completed from reference TRBV28 and TRBJ2-1, reads DVKVTQSSRYLVKRTGEKVFLECVQDMDHENMFWYRQDPGLGLRLIYFSYDVKMKEKGDIPEGYSVSREKKERFSLILESASTNQTSMYLCASSLRGLAVNEQFFGPGTRLTVL.

The rearrangement links TRBV7-9 to TRBJ1-4; 9 bases are shared with TRBD1. The length of the CDR3 is 15 residues. CDR1 SEHNR and CDR2 FQNEAQ come from the germline V gene (reference sequence). Losses at the gene ends were 5 bases for V and 7 bases for J; bases not matched to a gene: 8. The CDR3 nucleotides read TGTGCCAGCAGCCATTGGGGACAGGGTATTGAAAAACTGTTTTTT. Its protein product is CASSHWGQGIEKLFF.

The rearrangement joins TRBV6-6 to TRBJ1-4; no clear D gene. Trimming took off 8 bases at V and 4 bases at J, with 5 bases between the two ends. This CDR3 has 11 residues. Germline loops: CDR1 MNHNY, CDR2 SVGAGI (reference sequence). The CDR3 loop is CASGHNEKLFF. The CDR3 DNA reads as TGTGCCAGCGGCCATAATGAAAAACTGTTTTTT.

This chain uses TRBV28 with TRBJ2-5; 7 positions match TRBD1. From germline, CDR1 is MDHEN and CDR2 SYDVKM. V was pared by 7 bases and J by 4 bases, with 9 bases of the junction left unmatched. The CDR3 runs to 14 residues. CDR3 nucleotides: TGTGCCAGCATAGAAGGGGCAGGGGGAGAGACCCAGTACTTC. This encodes CASIEGAGGETQYF.

This clone was recorded once. V is TRBV5-4 and J is TRBJ2-7, with 7 bases aligning to TRBD2. The CDR3 runs 15 residues. With V trimmed by 4 bases and J by 1 base, 8 bases remained unmatched. Germline-derived CDR1 and CDR2 are SGHNT and YYREEE (reference sequence). CDR3 residues: CASSLGLAVSYEQYF. DNA for the CDR3: TGTGCCAGCAGCCTGGGTCTAGCGGTATCCTACGAGCAGTACTTC.

The genes are TRBV3-1 (or the pseudogene TRBV3-2) and TRBJ2-5; D possibly corresponds to TRBD2 (5 bases). The CDR3 contains 13 residues. Trimming removed 1 base at V and 5 bases at J, with 8 bases between. Looked up from germline, CDR1 is LGHDT and CDR2 is YNNKEL (reference sequence). The CDR3 reads CASSQVSGETQYF. The CDR3 DNA is TGTGCCAGCAGCCAAGTTTCGGGGGAGACCCAGTACTTC.

The V gene is TRBV20-1, the J gene TRBJ2-7, with D possibly being TRBD2 (5 bases). Germline V gene data show CDR1 as DFQATT and CDR2 as SNEGSKA (reference sequence). The CDR3 contains 11 residues. V was clipped by 3 bases and J by 3 bases, with 6 bases between them. Written as DNA, the CDR3 is TGCAGTGCTAGGGAGGTCTACGAGCAGTACTTC. Protein: CSAREVYEQYF.

The chain has TRBV19 and TRBJ1-2, with no clear D. With 5 bases removed from V and 1 base from J, the gap between germline ends came to 11 bases. The CDR3 is made up of 14 amino acids. Germline V gives CDR1 LNHDA, CDR2 SQIVND (reference sequence). CDR3 region: CASSQPGSNYGYTF. The CDR3 DNA reads as TGTGCCAGTAGTCAACCGGGGAGTAACTATGGCTACACCTTC.

This clone occurred many times. The J gene is TRBJ1-6, the V gene TRBV7-9; D not certain. V lost 7 bases and J 6 bases, leaving 16 bases between the germline ends. The germline CDR1 and CDR2 sequences are SEHNR and FQNEAQ (reference sequence). The CDR3 runs 15 residues. CDR3 sequence reads: CASTQLGAANSPLHF. CDR3 DNA: TGTGCCAGCACTCAACTAGGAGCAGCTAATTCACCCCTCCACTTT.

This sequence joins TRBV11-2 and TRBJ1-4; 12 nucleotides line up with TRBD1. V lost 4 bases and J lost 8; bases outside the gene matches: 17. This CDR3 is 19 amino acids long. CDR1 SGHAT and CDR2 FQNNGV come from the germline V gene. This CDR3 reads CASSSRRPGQGAGNEKLFF. CDR3 nucleotides: TGTGCCAGCAGCTCTCGTCGTCCGGGACAGGGGGCCGGGAACGAAAAACTGTTTTTT. The complete variable domain, with remaining parts taken from reference TRBV11-2 and TRBJ1-4, reads EAGVAQSPRYKIIEKRQSVAFWCNPISGHATLYWYQQILGQGPKLLIQFQNNGVVDDSQLPKDRFSAERLKGVDSTLKIQPAKLEDSAVYLCASSSRRPGQGAGNEKLFFGSGTQLSVL.

This clone was observed once. CDR3 in amino acids: CASSGQTGGRAEAFF. As DNA, the CDR3 is TGTGCCAGCAGCGGACAGACAGGGGGCAGGGCTGAAGCTTTCTTT. The chain has TRBV9 and TRBJ1-1, with 10 bases matching TRBD1. Trimming took 3 bases from V and 6 from J; bases not matched to a gene: 8. The V gene's germline CDR1 is SGDLS and CDR2 YYNGEE. The CDR3 is 15 amino acids.

There are a few counts of this clone. The CDR3 nucleotides read TGTGCCAGCAGGGACAAAAACACTGAAGCTTTCTTT. Translating it yields CASRDKNTEAFF. The genes are TRBV19 and TRBJ1-1, with a possible D match to TRBD1 (6 bases). The V end lost 9 bases, the J end lost 2 bases, and 10 bases lay between the germline ends. The V gene's germline CDR1 is LNHDA and CDR2 SQIVND (reference sequence). The CDR3 runs to 12 residues.

CDR3 amino acids: CASSQGQMGMNTEAFF. The CDR3 DNA reads as TGTGCCAGCAGCCAAGGACAGATGGGGATGAACACTGAAGCTTTCTTT. This chain links TRBV3-1 (or the pseudogene TRBV3-2) with TRBJ1-1, with D perhaps TRBD1 (5 bases). Trimming took 1 base from V and 0 from J, leaving 12 bases between them. CDR1 is LGHDT, CDR2 YNNKEL, per germline (reference sequence). The CDR3 spans 16 residues.

V gene TRBV25-1 combines with J gene TRBJ2-2; D possibly corresponds to TRBD1 (6 bases). The germline V and J ends were trimmed by 6 bases and 1 base, with 9 bases remaining between them. The CDR3 extends over 14 amino acids. Germline V gives CDR1 MGHDK, CDR2 SYGVNS. The CDR3 DNA follows: TGTGCCAGCAGCTTGACAGGGAACACCGGGGAGCTGTTTTTT. Protein: CASSLTGNTGELFF.

The chain employs TRBV10-3 and TRBJ2-7, with D perhaps matching TRBD2 (6 bases). V was shortened by 7 bases and J by 0 bases, with 13 bases between the two germline ends. This CDR3 spans 14 amino acids. CDR1 and CDR2 (germline): ENHRY, SYGVKD. The DNA for the CDR3 is TGTGCCATCAACAAGGGAGGAAGCTCCTACGAGCAGTACTTC. Amino acids: CAINKGGSSYEQYF.

The chain links TRBV18 to TRBJ1-1; D unresolved. Germline CDR1 and CDR2: KGHSH and LQKENI. The length of the CDR3 is 13 residues. The V end lost 3 bases, the J end lost 4 bases, and 9 bases lay between the germline ends. The DNA for the CDR3 is TGTGCCAGCTCACCCGACTCGGGCACTGAAGCTTTCTTT. It translates to CASSPDSGTEAFF.

The V gene is TRBV7-6, the J gene TRBJ2-7; a weak D match, TRBD2 (6 bases). The V gene lost 0 bases and the J gene lost 0 bases, with 9 bases spanning the gap. Germline lookup yields CDR1 SGHVS and CDR2 FNYEAQ. The CDR3 has 15 residues. CDR3: CASSLALGLSYEQYF. Written as DNA, the CDR3 is TGTGCCAGCAGCTTAGCCCTGGGACTCTCCTACGAGCAGTACTTC. Looking up the rest from reference TRBV7-6 and TRBJ2-7 gives the full variable domain: GAGVSQSPRYKVTKRGQDVALRCDPISGHVSLYWYRQALGQGPEFLTYFNYEAQQDKSGLPNDRFSAERPEGSISTLTIQRTEQRDSAMYRCASSLALGLSYEQYFGPGTRLTVT.